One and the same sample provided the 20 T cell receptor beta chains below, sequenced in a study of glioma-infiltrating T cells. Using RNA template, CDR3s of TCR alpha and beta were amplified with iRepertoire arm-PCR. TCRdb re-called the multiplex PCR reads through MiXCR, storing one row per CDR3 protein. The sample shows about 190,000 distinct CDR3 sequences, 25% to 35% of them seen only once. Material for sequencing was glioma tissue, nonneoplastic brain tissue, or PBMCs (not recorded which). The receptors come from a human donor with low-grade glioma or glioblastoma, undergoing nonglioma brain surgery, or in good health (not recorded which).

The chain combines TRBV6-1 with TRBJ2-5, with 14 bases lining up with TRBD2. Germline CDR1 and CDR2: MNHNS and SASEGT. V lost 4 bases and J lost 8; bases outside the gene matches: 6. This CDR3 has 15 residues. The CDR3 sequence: CASSAGLAGVGTQYF. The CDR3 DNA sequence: TGTGCCAGCAGTGCGGGACTAGCGGGAGTTGGTACCCAGTACTTC.

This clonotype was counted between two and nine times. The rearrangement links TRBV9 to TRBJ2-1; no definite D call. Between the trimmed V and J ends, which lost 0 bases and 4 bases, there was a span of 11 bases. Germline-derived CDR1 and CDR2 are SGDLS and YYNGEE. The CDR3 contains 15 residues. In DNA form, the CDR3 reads TGTGCCAGCAGCGTAGTTTCGGGCACGTACAATGAGCAGTTCTTC. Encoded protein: CASSVVSGTYNEQFF.

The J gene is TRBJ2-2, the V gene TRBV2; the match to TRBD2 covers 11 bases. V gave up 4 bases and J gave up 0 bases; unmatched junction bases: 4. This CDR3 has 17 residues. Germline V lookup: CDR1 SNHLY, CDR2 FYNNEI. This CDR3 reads CASSVGTSGANTGELFF. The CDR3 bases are TGTGCCAGCAGTGTCGGGACTAGCGGTGCGAACACCGGGGAGCTGTTTTTT.

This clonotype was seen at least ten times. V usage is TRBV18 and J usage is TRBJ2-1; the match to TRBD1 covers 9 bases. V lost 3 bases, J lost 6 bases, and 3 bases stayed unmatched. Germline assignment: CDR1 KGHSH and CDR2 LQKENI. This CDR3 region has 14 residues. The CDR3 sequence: CASSPGQGFNEQFF. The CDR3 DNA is TGTGCCAGCTCACCGGGACAGGGCTTCAATGAGCAGTTCTTC. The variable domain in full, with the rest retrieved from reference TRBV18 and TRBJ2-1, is NAGVMQNPRHLVRRRGQEARLRCSPMKGHSHVYWYRQLPEEGLKFMVYLQKENIIDESGMPKERFSAEFPKEGPSILRIQQVVRGDSAAYFCASSPGQGFNEQFFGPGTRLTVL.

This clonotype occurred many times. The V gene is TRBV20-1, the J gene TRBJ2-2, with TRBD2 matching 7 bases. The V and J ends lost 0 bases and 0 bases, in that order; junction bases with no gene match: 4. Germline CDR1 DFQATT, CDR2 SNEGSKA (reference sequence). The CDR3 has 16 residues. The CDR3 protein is CSARDLTSANTGELFF. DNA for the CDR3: TGCAGTGCTAGAGATCTCACTAGCGCGAACACCGGGGAGCTGTTTTTT.

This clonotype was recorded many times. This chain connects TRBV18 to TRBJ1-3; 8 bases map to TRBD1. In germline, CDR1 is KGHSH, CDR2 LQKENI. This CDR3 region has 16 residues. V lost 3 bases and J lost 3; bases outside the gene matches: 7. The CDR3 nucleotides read TGTGCCAGCTCACCTCAGGGGGCGACCATTGGAAACACCATATATTTT. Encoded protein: CASSPQGATIGNTIYF.

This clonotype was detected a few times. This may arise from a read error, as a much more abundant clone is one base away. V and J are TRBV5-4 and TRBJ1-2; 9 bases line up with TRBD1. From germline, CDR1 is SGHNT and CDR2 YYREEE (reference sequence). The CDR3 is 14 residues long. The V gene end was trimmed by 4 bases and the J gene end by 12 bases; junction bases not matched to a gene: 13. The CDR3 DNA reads TGTGCCAGCAGCGTCCGGGACAGGGTACGAGGCCACACCTTC. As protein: CASSVRDRVRGHTF.

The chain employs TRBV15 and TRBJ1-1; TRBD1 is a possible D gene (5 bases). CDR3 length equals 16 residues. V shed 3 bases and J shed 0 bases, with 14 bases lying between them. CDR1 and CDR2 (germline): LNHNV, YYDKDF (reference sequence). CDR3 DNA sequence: TGTGCCACCAGCAGTGCCCTTAGGGGTATGAACACTGAAGCTTTCTTT. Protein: CATSSALRGMNTEAFF.

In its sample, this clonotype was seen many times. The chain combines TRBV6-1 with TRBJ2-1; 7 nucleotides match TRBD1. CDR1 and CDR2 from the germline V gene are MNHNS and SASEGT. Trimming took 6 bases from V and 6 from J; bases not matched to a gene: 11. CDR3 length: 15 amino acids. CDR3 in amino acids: CASSDSPGQSNEQFF. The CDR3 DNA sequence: TGTGCCAGCAGCGATAGTCCGGGACAGTCCAATGAGCAGTTCTTC.

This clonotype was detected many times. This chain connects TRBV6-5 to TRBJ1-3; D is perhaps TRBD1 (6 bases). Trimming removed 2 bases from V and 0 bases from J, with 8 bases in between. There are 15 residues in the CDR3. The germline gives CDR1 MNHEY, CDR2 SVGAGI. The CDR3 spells CASSYQQGSGNTIYF. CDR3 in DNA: TGTGCCAGCAGTTACCAACAGGGCTCTGGAAACACCATATATTTT.

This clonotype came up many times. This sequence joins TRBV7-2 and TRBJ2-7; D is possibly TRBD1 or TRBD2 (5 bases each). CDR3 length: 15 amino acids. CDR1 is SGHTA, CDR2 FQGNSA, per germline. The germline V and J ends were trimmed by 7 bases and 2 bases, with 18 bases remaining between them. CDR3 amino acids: CASTPSGTATYEQYF. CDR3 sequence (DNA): TGTGCCAGCACCCCGTCCGGGACCGCGACCTACGAGCAGTACTTC.

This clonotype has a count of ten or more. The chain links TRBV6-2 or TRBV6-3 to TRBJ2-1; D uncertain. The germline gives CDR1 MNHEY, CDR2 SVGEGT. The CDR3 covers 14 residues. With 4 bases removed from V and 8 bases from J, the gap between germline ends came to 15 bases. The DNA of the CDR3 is TGTGCCAGCAGTTCCTTCATTCCTGCTCATGAGCAGTTCTTC. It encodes CASSSFIPAHEQFF.

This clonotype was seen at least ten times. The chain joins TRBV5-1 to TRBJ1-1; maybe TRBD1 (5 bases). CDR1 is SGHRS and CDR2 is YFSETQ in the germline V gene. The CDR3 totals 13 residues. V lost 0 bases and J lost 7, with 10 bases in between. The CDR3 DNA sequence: TGCGCCAGCAGCTTGGCCGCGGGGCTTGAAGCTTTCTTT. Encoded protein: CASSLAAGLEAFF.

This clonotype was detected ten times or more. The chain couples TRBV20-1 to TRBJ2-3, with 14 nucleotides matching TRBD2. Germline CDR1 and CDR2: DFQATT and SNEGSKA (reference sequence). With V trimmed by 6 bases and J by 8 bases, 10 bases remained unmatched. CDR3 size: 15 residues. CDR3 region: CSARLGTSGRATQYF. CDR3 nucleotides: TGCAGTGCCCGTCTTGGGACTAGCGGGAGAGCTACGCAGTATTTT.

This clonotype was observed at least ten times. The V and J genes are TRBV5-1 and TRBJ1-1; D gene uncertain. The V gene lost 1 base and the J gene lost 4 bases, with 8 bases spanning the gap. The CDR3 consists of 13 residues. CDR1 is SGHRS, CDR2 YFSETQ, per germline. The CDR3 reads CASSLWGRTEAFF. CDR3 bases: TGCGCCAGCAGCTTGTGGGGTCGCACTGAAGCTTTCTTT.

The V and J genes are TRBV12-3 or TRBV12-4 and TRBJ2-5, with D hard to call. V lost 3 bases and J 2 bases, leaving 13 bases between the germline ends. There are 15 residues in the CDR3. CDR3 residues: CASSFTSQPQETQYF. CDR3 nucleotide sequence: TGTGCCAGCAGTTTTACCAGCCAACCTCAAGAGACCCAGTACTTC.

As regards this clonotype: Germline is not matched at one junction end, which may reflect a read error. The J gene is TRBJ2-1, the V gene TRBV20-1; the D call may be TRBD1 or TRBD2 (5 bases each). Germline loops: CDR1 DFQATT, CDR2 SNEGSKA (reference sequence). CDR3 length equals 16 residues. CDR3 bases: TGCAGTGTTAGAGACCTATCCCGGGGCAGATACAATGAGCAGTTCTTC. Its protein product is CSVRDLSRGRYNEQFF.

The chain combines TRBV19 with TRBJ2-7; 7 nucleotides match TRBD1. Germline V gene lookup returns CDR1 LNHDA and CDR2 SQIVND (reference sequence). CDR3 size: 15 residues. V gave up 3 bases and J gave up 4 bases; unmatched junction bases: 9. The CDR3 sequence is CASSINGAGGYEQYF. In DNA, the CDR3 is TGTGCCAGTAGTATCAATGGCGCAGGGGGATACGAGCAGTACTTC.

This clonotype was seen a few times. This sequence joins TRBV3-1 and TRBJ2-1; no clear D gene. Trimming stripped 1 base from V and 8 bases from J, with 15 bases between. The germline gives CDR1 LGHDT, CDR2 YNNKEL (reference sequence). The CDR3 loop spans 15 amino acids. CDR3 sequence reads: CASSQALLGVHEQFF. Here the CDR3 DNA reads TGTGCCAGCAGCCAAGCCCTGCTGGGCGTGCATGAGCAGTTCTTC.

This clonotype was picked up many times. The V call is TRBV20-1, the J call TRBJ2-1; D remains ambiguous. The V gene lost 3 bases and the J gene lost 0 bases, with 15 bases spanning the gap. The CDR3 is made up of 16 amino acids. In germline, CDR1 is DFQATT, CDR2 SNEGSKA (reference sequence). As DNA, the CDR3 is TGCAGTGCTAGGCGCACACTAACCCACTCCTACAATGAGCAGTTCTTC. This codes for CSARRTLTHSYNEQFF.